What follows are 7 T cell receptor beta chains derived from one specimen sequenced in a study of technical replicates of blood from a handful of donors. TCRdb keeps only in-frame clones here, not all; method: immunoSEQ multiplex PCR. Of over 85,000 clones in the sample, over 85% were seen once. The sample consisted of T cells isolated from PBMCs. All receptors derive from a human donor in good health.

The V gene is TRBV4-3, the J gene TRBJ2-3; possibly TRBD2 for D (7 bases). Trimming took off 0 bases at V and 6 bases at J, with 16 bases between the two ends. Germline values: CDR1 LGHNA, CDR2 YSLEER. The CDR3 length is 16 residues. The CDR3 nucleotides are TGCGCCAGCAGCCAAGAGTATGGGGGGGCACAGGATACGCAGTATTTT. It is translated as CASSQEYGGAQDTQYF.

V and J are TRBV28 and TRBJ1-2; the D is unclear. Germline V gene sequence: CDR1 MDHEN, CDR2 SYDVKM. Trimming removed 7 bases from V and 5 bases from J, with 11 bases in between. The CDR3 has 12 amino acids. CDR3 region: CASTSHRYGYTF. The CDR3 DNA reads as TGTGCCAGCACCTCACACCGATATGGCTACACCTTC.

This clone was counted a single time. The chain combines TRBV28 with TRBJ2-7, with D possibly TRBD2 on 5 matching bases. The V end was cut by 6 bases, the J end by 7 bases, with 16 bases between. The V gene's germline CDR1 is MDHEN and CDR2 SYDVKM. The CDR3 is 13 residues long. CDR3 bases: TGTGCCAGCAGGCGGGTGGGAGTGGGAGAGCAGTACTTC. It codes for CASRRVGVGEQYF.

There are a few counts of this clone. This chain connects TRBV20-1 to TRBJ1-1; D gene uncertain. CDR3 length: 10 amino acids. V shed 0 bases and J shed 12 bases, with 8 bases lying between them. Germline V gene data show CDR1 as DFQATT and CDR2 as SNEGSKA (reference sequence). CDR3 in amino acids: CSAREDTSFF. CDR3 DNA sequence: TGCAGTGCTAGAGAAGACACGTCTTTCTTT.

The chain joins TRBV4-2 to TRBJ2-1, with D possibly TRBD2 on 6 matching bases. CDR1 is LGHNA and CDR2 is YNFKEQ in the germline V gene. Trimming shortened V by 0 bases and J by 7 bases, and 16 bases separated the two germline ends. The length of the CDR3 is 16 residues. The CDR3 region is CASSQEIGWGVNEQFF. CDR3 in DNA: TGTGCCAGCAGCCAAGAAATAGGGTGGGGGGTGAATGAGCAGTTCTTC.

This chain joins TRBV6-5 and TRBJ2-3; D possibly corresponds to TRBD1 (5 bases). V lost 2 bases to trimming and J lost 7 bases, with 13 bases between them. The CDR3 sequence is 14 residues long. Germline-derived CDR1 and CDR2 are MNHEY and SVGAGI. The CDR3 protein is CASSYATEVHTQYF. In DNA form, the CDR3 reads TGTGCCAGCAGTTACGCGACAGAGGTCCATACGCAGTATTTT.

This clone was counted a few times. This rearrangement joins TRBV16 to TRBJ2-1, with D possibly being TRBD1 (6 bases). Between the trimmed V and J ends, which lost 4 bases and 1 base, there was a span of 8 bases. The CDR3 totals 14 residues. From germline, CDR1 is KGHSY and CDR2 FQNENV. The CDR3 coding sequence is TGTGCCAGCAGCCTGGACAGATCCTACAATGAGCAGTTCTTC. This codes for CASSLDRSYNEQFF.